This TCR beta chain was sequenced for a study of T cell repertoires in breast cancer listed by TCRdb under 2016. Notes on the research overall: Tumors, lymph nodes and peripheral blood lymphocytes from breast cancer patients, as well as peripheral blood from healthy control donors, were profiled. Tumor-free lymph nodes were processed without enzymatic digestion, and blood samples were separated by Ficoll. After being minced and digested with Liberase and DNase, tumors and tumor-involved lymph nodes were passed through 70-um and 40-um filters. Given the low mutational burden of breast cancer and the rarity of common mutations in breast cancer, it was reasoned that TCRs shared between breast cancer patients would target shared antigens. Most of the roughly 23 patient tumors analyzed for shared TCRs were ER+/PR+. On average, sequencing produced around 500,000 sequences per sample, which came to around 9 reads per input cell. The controls were nine healthy donors whose age range was similar to that of the patients.

Study-wide findings and limitations: Discarding singleton TCRs and sampling only part of each tumor may have missed genuine antitumor clones. Emulsion RT-PCR was considered qualitative rather than quantitative, because transcript abundance and primer differences skewed the recovery of clones. Compared with tumor-free nodes, tumor-involved sentinel lymph nodes shared about fourfold more TCRs with matched tumor repertoires (about 7.7% versus 2%). Shared TCRs showed TRBV7 predominance, possibly reflecting tumor recognition or mispriming bias from eight TRBV7 primers. Around 20 TCR pairs were shared across seven or more patient tumors and were rarely found in control blood, which suggests possible tumor specificity. Shared TCRs were encoded by various nucleotide sequences, which suggests selection and expansion based on antigen.

Receptors were amplified or captured by emulsion pairing. Unpaired genes were suppressed by a second nested PCR containing blocking oligos, after which a third nested PCR added Illumina adaptors and barcodes. Between roughly 5,000 and 280,000 T cells, along with C-region, Stepout and V-region primers, were included in each emulsion RT-PCR master mix. The Micellula Emulsion and Purification Kit was used to generate emulsions, and Qiagen OneStep RT-PCR reagents were used for RT-PCR. Pooled libraries were sequenced with paired-end 2 x 250 reads on an Illumina MiSeq. On the authors' methods: In Galaxy, read pairs were joined and then clipped at the engineered overlap into separate alpha and beta files, and any unclipped reads were discarded. To assign alpha-beta pairs, the researchers used CompleteTCR, a MiTCR-based pipeline that relies on an R script to link chains sharing read cluster identifiers. TCR sequences seen only once, which were about 1-3.3%, were removed as potential sequencing errors. TCRdb reprocessing: public reads trimmed at Q25 with fastp, clones called with MiXCR, in-frame beta chains kept. Entries that share a CDR3 protein sequence are merged under the most common genes and DNA. The V and J calls were not made by the authors but by TCRdb's processing. Counted in this sample were approximately 40,000 distinct CDR3 sequences; 45% to 50% of them appeared once. Around three fifths of the sample is held by the ten biggest clonotypes.

From a lookup of the germline V gene, CDR1 and CDR2 are MGHRA and YSYEKL. Counted from cysteine to phenylalanine, this CDR3 has 16 amino acids. This entry keeps only the CDR3 DNA: 48 bases, framed from base 1. Relative to germline, V is 3 bases shorter and J is 4 bases shorter, with 16 bases between their ends. In regard to this clonotype: The target of this receptor is not known. Nothing much larger sits one base from this clone, and base qualities are not available.

Paired alpha-beta TCRs of CD8+ T cells were analyzed using an expanded emulsion RT-PCR method with primers for all TCR V genes. Before emulsion RT-PCR, CD8+ T cells were isolated using a CD8 positive selection kit and then incubated overnight in around 9.6 IU/mL IL-2. This TCR derives from a pool of human donors with breast cancer or a healthy control (not recorded which). The source material was CD8+ T cells. The chain was built from TRBV4-1 and TRBJ1-3; the D region possibly corresponds to TRBD1 (6 bases align). The nucleotides read TGCGCCAGCAGCCATCAACCCGGACAGCGAGGAAACACCATATATTTT. Translated, it gives CASSHQPGQRGNTIYF.